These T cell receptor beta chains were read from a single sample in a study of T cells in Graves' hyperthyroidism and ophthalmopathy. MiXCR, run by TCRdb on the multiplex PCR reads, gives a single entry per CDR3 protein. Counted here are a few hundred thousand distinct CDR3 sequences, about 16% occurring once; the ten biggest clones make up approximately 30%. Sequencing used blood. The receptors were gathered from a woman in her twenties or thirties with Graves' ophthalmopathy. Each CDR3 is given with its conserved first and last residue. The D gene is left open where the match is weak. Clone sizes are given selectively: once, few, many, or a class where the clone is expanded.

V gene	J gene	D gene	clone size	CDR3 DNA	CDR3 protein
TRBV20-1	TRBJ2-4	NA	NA	TGCAGTGCTAGCCCCTTTCAGGGGACCGTAGCCAAAAACATTCAGTACTTC	CSASPFQGTVAKNIQYF
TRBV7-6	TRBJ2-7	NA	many	TGTGCCAGCAGCTTAGCGTACGGAGGCTACGAGCAGTACTTC	CASSLAYGGYEQYF
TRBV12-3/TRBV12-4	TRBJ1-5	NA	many	TGTGCCAGCAGTATGAATATGGTGGATAGCAATCAGCCCCAGCATTTT	CASSMNMVDSNQPQHF
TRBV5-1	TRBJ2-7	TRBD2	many	TGCGCCAGCAGCTTGGAGAGGGCGGGAGCCGAGCAGTACTTC	CASSLERAGAEQYF
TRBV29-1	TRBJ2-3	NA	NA	TGCAGCGTTGAAGTGCGGACCACCACAGATACGCAGTATTTT	CSVEVRTTTDTQYF
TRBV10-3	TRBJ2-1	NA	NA	TGTGCCATCAGTGAACAAGGGACTGAGCAGTTCTTC	CAISEQGTEQFF
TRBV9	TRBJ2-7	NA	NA	TGTGCCAGCAGCGTAGTGCCGGGCGGCTACGAGCAGTACTTC	CASSVVPGGYEQYF
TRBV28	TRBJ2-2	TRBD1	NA	TGTGCCAGCAGGACAGGGGGCTCCACCGGGGAGCTGTTTTTT	CASRTGGSTGELFF
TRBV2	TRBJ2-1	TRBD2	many	TGTGCCAGCAGTGAAAGTGGGAGGGCCCCTGAGCAGTTCTTC	CASSESGRAPEQFF
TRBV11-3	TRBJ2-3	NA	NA	TGTGCCAGCAGCTTAGATCTCGCAAGGACAGATACGCAGTATTTT	CASSLDLARTDTQYF
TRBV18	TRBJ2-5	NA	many	TGTGCCAGCTCACCACCGAGGGGCAGACAAGAGACCCAGTACTTC	CASSPPRGRQETQYF
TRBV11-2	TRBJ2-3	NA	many	TGTGCCAGCAGCTTACGGGGCAAAGGACGGTACACAGATACGCAGTATTTT	CASSLRGKGRYTDTQYF
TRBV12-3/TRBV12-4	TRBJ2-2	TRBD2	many	TGTGCCAGCACCCGGACTAGCGCGCTTGGGGAGCTGTTTTTT	CASTRTSALGELFF
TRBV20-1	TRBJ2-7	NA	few	TGCAGTGCTACCGGCCAGGGGCTCTACGAGCAGTACTTC	CSATGQGLYEQYF
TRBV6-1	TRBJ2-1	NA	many	TGTGCCAGCAGCCCGCTGACAGTAGCTGAGCAGTTCTTC	CASSPLTVAEQFF
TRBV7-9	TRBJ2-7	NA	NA	TGTGCCAGCAGACGGTCAGGTATAGAGCAGTACTTC	CASRRSGIEQYF
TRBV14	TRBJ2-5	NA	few	TGTGCCAGCAGCCCGCTCCCCATAGGGTCGGAGACCCAGTACTTC	CASSPLPIGSETQYF
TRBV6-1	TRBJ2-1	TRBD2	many	TGTGCCAGCAGTGAAGTTCGGACTAGCGGTATGTCTCCTGAGCAGTTCTTC	CASSEVRTSGMSPEQFF
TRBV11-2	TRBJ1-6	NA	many	TGTGCCAGCAGCTTAACTTTGGACAGCAATAATTCACCCCTCCACTTT	CASSLTLDSNNSPLHF
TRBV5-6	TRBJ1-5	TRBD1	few	TGTGCCAGCAGCCGAATGGACAGGGATGACAATCAGCCCCAGCATTTT	CASSRMDRDDNQPQHF
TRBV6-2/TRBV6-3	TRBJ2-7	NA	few	TGTGCCAGCACTTCGGGACTGTACATCGAGCAGTACTTC	CASTSGLYIEQYF
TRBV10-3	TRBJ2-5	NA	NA	TGTGCCATCAGTGAGAGGCCGGGGCAGGAGACCCAGTACTTC	CAISERPGQETQYF
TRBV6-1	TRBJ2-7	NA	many	TGTGCCAGCAGTCCAGGGTGGTCCTACGAGCAGTACTTC	CASSPGWSYEQYF
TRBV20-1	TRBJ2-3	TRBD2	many	TGCAGTGCTAGAGGATGGGAGCGGGGGAGCACAGATACGCAGTATTTT	CSARGWERGSTDTQYF
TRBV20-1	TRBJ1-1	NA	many	TGCAGTGCCAATAGAGGGCGGGGGGCCCGGGACACTAGTGAAGCTTTCTTT	CSANRGRGARDTSEAFF
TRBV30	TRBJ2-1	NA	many	TGTGCCTGGAGGGGGTCAGGGGAGCAGTTCTTC	CAWRGSGEQFF
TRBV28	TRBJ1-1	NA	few	TGTGCCAGCAGACCATCAGGAGACACTGAAGCTTTCTTT	CASRPSGDTEAFF
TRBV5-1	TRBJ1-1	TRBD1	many	TGCGCCAGCAAGCGGACAGGGGGCGCCTCCATGAACACTGAAGCTTTCTTT	CASKRTGGASMNTEAFF
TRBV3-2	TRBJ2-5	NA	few	TGTGCCAGCAGCCAAGACGGACTAGCGGGTAAAGGTGGATGGGAGACCCAGTACTTC	CASSQDGLAGKGGWETQYF
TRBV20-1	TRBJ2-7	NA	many	TGCGGGGGCGGAGGGAGTAGCTACGAGCAGTACTTC	CGGGGSSYEQYF
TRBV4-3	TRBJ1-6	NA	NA	TGCGCCAGCAGCCAGTCCTTCTCTGGGTCACCCCTCCACTTT	CASSQSFSGSPLHF
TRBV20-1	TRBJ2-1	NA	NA	TGCAGTGCTAGGCCAGGGGGGGATGAGCAGTTCTTC	CSARPGGDEQFF
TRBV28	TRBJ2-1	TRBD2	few	TGTGCCAGCAGTTTCAGCGGGAGGTTCGGTGAGCAGTTCTTC	CASSFSGRFGEQFF
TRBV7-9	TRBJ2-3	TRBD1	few	TGTGCCAGCAGTACCACAGGGGCGATCACAGATACGCAGTATTTT	CASSTTGAITDTQYF
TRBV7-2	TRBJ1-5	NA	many	TGTGCCAGCAGCGGACAGCCTAGCAATCAGCCCCAGCATTTT	CASSGQPSNQPQHF
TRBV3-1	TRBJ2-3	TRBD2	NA	TGTGCCAGCAGCCAAGAGAGGGCTAGCGGGAGGACCGATACGCAGTATTTT	CASSQERASGRTDTQYF
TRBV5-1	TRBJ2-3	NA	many	TGCGCCAGCAGCCTCGACGCGGGAAGGACAGATACGCAGTATTTT	CASSLDAGRTDTQYF
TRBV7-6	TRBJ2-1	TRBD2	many	TGTGCCAGCAGCTTAGTGGAGCTAGCGGTAGGCGGCAATGAGCAGTTCTTC	CASSLVELAVGGNEQFF
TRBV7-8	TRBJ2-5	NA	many	TGTGCCAGCAGCCCCCACCAAGAGACCCAGTACTTC	CASSPHQETQYF
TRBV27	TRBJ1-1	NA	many	TGTGCCAGCAAGACGAACACTGAAGCTTTCTTT	CASKTNTEAFF
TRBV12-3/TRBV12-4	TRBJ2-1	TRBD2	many	TGTGCCAGCAGTCTTGGACTAGCGGGGGACAATGAGCAGTTCTTC	CASSLGLAGDNEQFF
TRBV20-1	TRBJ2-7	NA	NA	TGCAGTGCTAGGGGGCCCTACGAGCAGTACTTC	CSARGPYEQYF
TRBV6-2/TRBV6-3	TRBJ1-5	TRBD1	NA	TGTGCCAGCAGGCCGACAGGGGGCATCCATCAGCCCCAGCATTTT	CASRPTGGIHQPQHF
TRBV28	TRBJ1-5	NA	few	TGTGCCACGACGCTTGGGGGAAATAGCAATCAGCCCCAGCATTTT	CATTLGGNSNQPQHF
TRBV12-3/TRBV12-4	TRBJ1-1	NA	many	TGTGCCAGCAGTTTAAGGATTTCCCCTGAAGCTTTCTTT	CASSLRISPEAFF
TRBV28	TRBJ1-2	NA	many	TGTGCCAGCAGTTCAGGGTACTACGGCTACACCTTC	CASSSGYYGYTF
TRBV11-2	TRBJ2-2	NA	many	TGTGCCAGCAGCCCCTCGGTGAGCGTCGGGGAGCTGTTTTTT	CASSPSVSVGELFF
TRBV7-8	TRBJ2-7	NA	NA	TGTGCCAGCAGTTACAGGATTATGGTCTACGAGCAGTACTTC	CASSYRIMVYEQYF
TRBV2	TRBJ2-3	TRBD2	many	TGTGCCAGCAGAGGGACTAGCGGGGAGGATACGCAGTATTTT	CASRGTSGEDTQYF
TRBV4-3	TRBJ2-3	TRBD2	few	TGCGCCAGCAGCCCCCTCCTAGCGGGAGGGAGCACAGATACGCAGTATTTT	CASSPLLAGGSTDTQYF
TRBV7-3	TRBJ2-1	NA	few	TGTGCCAGCAGCTTAAGGTGGGGGTTATCCTACAATGAGCAGTTCTTC	CASSLRWGLSYNEQFF
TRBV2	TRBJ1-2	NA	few	TGTGCCAGCTCCTCCGGGCCCCATCTTAACTATGGCTACACCTTC	CASSSGPHLNYGYTF
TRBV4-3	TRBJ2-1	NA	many	TGCGCCAGCAGCCACCGGGGGAATGAGCAGTTCTTC	CASSHRGNEQFF
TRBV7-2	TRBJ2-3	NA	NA	TGTGCCAGCCGCGAGGACAACACAGATACGCAGTATTTT	CASREDNTDTQYF